This is a list of T cell receptor beta chains from one sample in a study of blood T cell repertoires in COVID-19. Method: immunoSEQ multiplex PCR; TCRdb's copy keeps in-frame clones and lacks some. The data show about 260,000 clones, around four fifths seen once. The sequencing sample was made of peripheral blood. These TCRs come from a man aged 55 to 70 with acute or convalescent COVID-19. The CDR3 runs from the conserved cysteine through the conserved F or W. The D gene is left open where the match is weak. Size tells how often a clone was seen (once, few, many) or the class of an expanded clone, and some rows leave it out.

-	-	TRBV12-5	TRBJ1-3	CASGLVPGHGNTIYF	TGTGCTAGTGGTTTGGTACCAGGGCACGGAAACACCATATATTTT
-	-	TRBV7-9	TRBJ2-5	CASRARETQYF	TGTGCCAGCAGGGCCAGGGAGACCCAGTACTTC
-	-	TRBV12-3/TRBV12-4	TRBJ1-2	CASSTTVGYGYTF	TGTGCCAGCAGCACGACAGTGGGCTATGGCTACACCTTC
-	-	TRBV5-6	TRBJ2-7	CASSLPGAAGTYEQYF	TGTGCCAGCAGCTTGCCAGGGGCCGCCGGCACCTACGAGCAGTACTTC
-	TRBD2	TRBV18	TRBJ2-1	CASSPPPAGLYNEQFF	TGTGCCAGCTCACCACCACCAGCGGGACTCTACAATGAGCAGTTCTTC
once	TRBD2	TRBV5-1	TRBJ2-7	CASSSSTSDEQYF	TGCGCCAGCAGTTCCTCGACTAGCGACGAGCAGTACTTC
once	-	TRBV19	TRBJ1-2	CASSSGRATNYGYTF	TGTGCCAGTAGTAGTGGCAGGGCTACAAACTATGGCTACACCTTC
-	TRBD1	TRBV9	TRBJ2-1	CASSVRGLTPSGSSYNEQFF	TGTGCCAGCAGCGTCAGGGGGCTAACTCCGTCCGGGAGCTCCTACAATGAGCAGTTCTTC
-	TRBD2	TRBV16	TRBJ2-1	CASSQITAGHNEQFF	TGTGCCAGCAGCCAGATAACAGCGGGGCACAATGAGCAGTTCTTC
-	TRBD1	TRBV6-6	TRBJ1-5	CASLTGVGNQPQHF	TGTGCCAGCCTCACAGGGGTCGGGAATCAGCCCCAGCATTTT
-	TRBD2	TRBV3-1/TRBV3-2	TRBJ2-1	CASSPRTSRLNEQFF	TGTGCCAGCAGCCCTCGGACTAGTCGGCTAAATGAGCAGTTCTTC
-	-	TRBV6-1	TRBJ1-2	CASSETQDRLYGYTF	TGTGCCAGCAGTGAAACTCAAGACAGGCTCTATGGCTACACCTTC
few	-	TRBV30	TRBJ1-2	CAGGARGYTF	TGTGCCGGGGGCGCACGGGGCTACACCTTC
once	-	TRBV6-5	TRBJ1-5	CASSYSAAGNQPQHF	TGTGCCAGCAGTTACTCCGCGGCGGGGAATCAGCCCCAGCATTTT
-	TRBD1	TRBV19	TRBJ1-2	CASSSTGQDNYGYTF	TGTGCCAGTAGTTCGACAGGACAGGATAACTATGGCTACACCTTC
-	-	TRBV25-1	TRBJ2-6	CATAVSGANVLTF	TGTGCCACCGCGGTATCTGGGGCCAACGTCCTGACTTTC
-	TRBD1	TRBV19	TRBJ2-7	CASSIGTGTYEQYF	TGTGCCAGTAGTATAGGGACAGGGACCTACGAGCAGTACTTC
-	-	TRBV6-5	TRBJ1-1	CASRATGVVAEAFF	TGTGCCAGCAGGGCGACAGGTGTCGTCGCTGAAGCTTTCTTT
once	TRBD2	TRBV5-1	TRBJ2-5	CASSPRTSGGQETQYF	TGCGCCAGCAGCCCGCGGACTAGCGGGGGACAAGAGACCCAGTACTTC
-	-	TRBV18	TRBJ1-1	CASSPTYNTEAFF	TGTGCCAGCTCACCTACTTATAACACTGAAGCTTTCTTT
-	TRBD1	TRBV7-9	TRBJ2-5	CASSSLTRTGKQTQYF	TGTGCCAGCAGCTCCTTGACAAGGACAGGGAAACAGACCCAGTACTTC
-	TRBD2	TRBV20-1	TRBJ2-3	CSASSSGGAEDTQYF	TGCAGTGCTAGTTCTAGCGGGGGGGCCGAGGATACGCAGTATTTT
-	-	TRBV27	TRBJ2-1	CASSLGGAANNEQFF	TGTGCCAGCAGTTTAGGGGGGGCCGCGAACAATGAGCAGTTCTTC
-	TRBD2	TRBV4-2	TRBJ2-7	CASSQVAGETYEQYF	TGTGCCAGCAGCCAAGTGGCGGGAGAAACCTACGAGCAGTACTTC
-	TRBD1	TRBV6-2/TRBV6-3	TRBJ2-3	CASSRGGDTQYF	TGTGCCAGTAGTAGAGGGGGCGATACGCAGTATTTT
once	TRBD1	TRBV7-3	TRBJ1-1	CASSPDRAQPTEAFF	TGTGCCAGCAGCCCCGACAGGGCGCAACCCACTGAAGCTTTCTTT
-	-	TRBV27	TRBJ2-3	CASSLASMGLDTQYF	TGTGCCAGCAGTTTAGCTAGTATGGGTTTAGATACGCAGTATTTT
few	-	TRBV18	TRBJ1-2	CASSPNGQGQYGYTF	TGTGCCAGCTCACCAAACGGACAAGGGCAGTATGGCTACACCTTC
-	TRBD1	TRBV7-8	TRBJ2-7	CASSPRQGSYEQYF	TGTGCCAGCAGCCCAAGACAGGGGTCCTACGAGCAGTACTTC
few	-	TRBV2	TRBJ2-1	CASSVQGRQDNEQFF	TGTGCCAGCAGTGTACAGGGACGGCAAGACAATGAGCAGTTCTTC
-	-	TRBV2	TRBJ1-5	CASSETGGNDIKPQHF	TGTGCCAGCAGTGAGACTGGAGGGAATGACATTAAACCCCAGCATTTT
-	TRBD2	TRBV5-4	TRBJ2-5	CASSPRAGVQETQYF	TGTGCCAGCAGCCCCAGGGCGGGAGTCCAAGAGACCCAGTACTTC
-	-	TRBV10-1	TRBJ2-3	CASSEPGEGTDTQYF	TGCGCCAGCAGTGAGCCAGGGGAAGGCACAGATACGCAGTATTTT
-	-	TRBV7-9	TRBJ1-2	CASSLSGYGYTF	TGTGCCAGCAGCTTGTCAGGCTATGGCTACACCTTC
-	-	TRBV19	TRBJ1-5	CASSIEDSRNQPQHF	TGTGCCAGTAGTATCGAAGACAGTCGGAATCAGCCCCAGCATTTT
-	TRBD2	TRBV7-2	TRBJ2-7	CASRKLAGPGYEQYF	TGTGCCAGCAGAAAATTAGCGGGGCCAGGGTACGAGCAGTACTTC
-	-	TRBV28	TRBJ1-2	CASRSQDGGYTF	TGTGCCAGCAGGTCGCAGGATGGGGGCTACACCTTC
-	-	TRBV29-1	TRBJ1-1	CSGTRVGTEAFF	TGCAGCGGGACCAGGGTGGGCACTGAAGCTTTCTTT
-	-	TRBV20-1	TRBJ1-2	CSASRDTNGYTF	TGCAGTGCTAGTCGGGACACCAATGGCTACACCTTC
-	TRBD2	TRBV12-5	TRBJ2-3	CASGTRATAGGDTQYF	TGTGCTAGTGGTACCCGCGCCACAGCGGGAGGCGATACGCAGTATTTT
-	TRBD1	TRBV10-3	TRBJ1-2	CATHYTPGQGKVGGYGYTF	TGTGCCACTCATTACACCCCAGGACAGGGAAAAGTAGGCGGCTATGGCTACACCTTC
-	TRBD2	TRBV5-1	TRBJ2-3	CASSRGGGGLTDTQYF	TGCGCCAGCAGCCGGGGCGGCGGGGGGCTCACAGATACGCAGTATTTT
-	TRBD1	TRBV2	TRBJ1-5	CASSLTGQGIGNQPQHF	TGTGCCAGCAGTTTAACGGGACAGGGGATTGGCAATCAGCCCCAGCATTTT